One sample yielded the 8 T cell receptor beta chains listed below, sequenced in a study of cytomegalovirus exposure and HLA in healthy donors (dated by TCRdb to about 2017). To prepare the library, the immunoSEQ multiplex PCR assay was applied. The multiplex PCR relied on a mix of 60 forward primers for TCR Vbeta segments and 13 reverse primers for TCR Jbeta segments. Imported from immuneACCESS, the table was reduced by TCRdb to in-frame sequences with V and J called. These copies leave out some clones; in studies compared against another copy, an unresolved V gene accounts for under half, and the cause of the remainder is not known. The sample table lists tens of thousands of clones, 60% to 75% of them with a count of one. The top ten clones comprise about 22% of the sample. The specimen sequenced was PBMCs. These receptors were collected from a man aged 35 to 55 in good health and CMV-seropositive.

This clone was found a few times. The V gene is TRBV28, the J gene TRBJ1-1; D possibly corresponds to TRBD1 (5 bases). V lost 10 bases and J 1 base, leaving 19 bases between the germline ends. CDR1 and CDR2 (germline): MDHEN, SYDVKM. This CDR3 comprises 15 residues. CDR3 sequence (DNA): TGTGCCATCACGGCGCCAACAGGCCCGAACACTGAAGCTTTCTTT. It yields the protein CAITAPTGPNTEAFF.

This clone appeared a few times. The V gene is TRBV6-5, the J gene TRBJ2-7; a possible D gene is TRBD1 (7 bases). V lost 11 bases and J lost 5, with 22 bases in between. Germline V gene sequence: CDR1 MNHEY, CDR2 SVGAGI. The CDR3 runs to 14 residues. CDR3 coding DNA: TGTGCCTCAGCCAGGGGGGCATCGAGGAACGAGCAGTACTTC. Protein sequence: CASARGASRNEQYF.

This clone appeared a few times. This chain uses TRBV28 with TRBJ1-1; a weak D match, TRBD1 (5 bases). The V gene lost 3 bases and the J gene lost 1 base, with 18 bases spanning the gap. The CDR3 extends over 17 amino acids. Germline CDR1 and CDR2: MDHEN and SYDVKM. The chain's CDR3 is CASSFSRPWQGNTEAFF. CDR3 sequence (DNA): TGTGCCAGCAGTTTTTCAAGGCCGTGGCAGGGGAACACTGAAGCTTTCTTT.

The rearrangement uses TRBV27 and TRBJ1-1; D is uncertain. The CDR3 is 14 amino acids. Deletions cut 5 bases from V and 3 bases from J, with 13 bases between. Germline V lookup: CDR1 MNHEY, CDR2 SMNVEV (reference sequence). Here the CDR3 DNA reads TGTGCCAGCAGTATAAGCGGAGGAGACACTGAAGCTTTCTTT. It yields the protein CASSISGGDTEAFF.

The rearrangement links TRBV5-1 to TRBJ1-2; TRBD1 might be the D (5 bases). The V gene's germline CDR1 is SGHRS and CDR2 YFSETQ. This CDR3 is 15 amino acids long. V was cut by 4 bases and J by 4 bases, with 17 bases left in between. CDR3 sequence reads: CASSRSSTVSYGYTF. The DNA for the CDR3 is TGCGCCAGCAGCCGCTCCTCGACAGTATCCTATGGCTACACCTTC.

The gene calls are TRBV6-6 and TRBJ2-3, with a tentative D call TRBD2 (7 bases). Germline values: CDR1 MNHNY, CDR2 SVGAGI (reference sequence). Trimming removed 6 bases from V and 5 bases from J, with 12 bases in between. The CDR3 totals 13 residues. This CDR3 is CASREGGQDTQYF. The CDR3 region has the DNA TGTGCCAGCAGAGAGGGGGGGCAAGATACGCAGTATTTT.

The chain joins TRBV27 to TRBJ2-3; D gene unclear. Trimming left V 3 bases short and J 7 bases short, with 11 bases between. Germline lookup yields CDR1 MNHEY and CDR2 SMNVEV (reference sequence). CDR3 length: 13 amino acids. The DNA for the CDR3 is TGTGCCAGCAGTTTTAGTGGTTTTTATACGCAGTATTTT. Amino acids: CASSFSGFYTQYF.

The chain has TRBV6-5 and TRBJ2-3, with TRBD1 identical over 7 bases. CDR3 length equals 16 residues. J gave up 2 bases and V 4 bases, and 9 bases lay outside the gene matches. The V gene's germline CDR1 is MNHEY and CDR2 SVGAGI. The CDR3 bases are TGTGCCAGCAGTTCAGAAGGGGGCCGGTCCACAGATACGCAGTATTTT. Residues: CASSSEGGRSTDTQYF.